This TCR beta chain was found in a study of breast tumors, draining lymph nodes, adjacent tissues. TCRdb re-called the multiplex PCR reads through MiXCR, storing one row per CDR3 protein. The sample includes around 300,000 distinct CDR3 sequences, over 25% seen only once; the top ten take around 1%. Samples came from axillary lymph nodes draining the breast cancer. J gave up 0 bases and V 5 bases, and 11 bases lay outside the gene matches. This CDR3 is 16 amino acids long. Germline V gene data show CDR1 as SGHTS and CDR2 as YDEGEE. This clonotype was seen many times. Its target is unknown. Regarding the study as a whole: Tumor T cell lymph node origin was a supported hypothesis, not proven.

The sequenced sample was axillary lymph node tissue. The genes are TRBV5-8 and TRBJ2-7, with TRBD2 matching over 7 bases. The receptor comes from a female donor with breast cancer. Some clones in this sample may be carry-over from other donors' samples. CDR3 sequence reads: CASSPGAGLSSYEQYF. The CDR3 DNA is TGTGCCAGCAGTCCCGGAGCGGGACTTAGCTCCTACGAGCAGTACTTC.